These 5 T cell receptor beta chains came from one sample sequenced in a study of T-cell memory formation after mild COVID-19. Via MiXCR, TCRdb re-called the 5' RACE reads, giving one row per CDR3 protein. The sample consists of roughly 260,000 distinct CDR3 sequences, about 16% of them appearing once. The specimen sequenced was PBMCs or a T cell subset sorted from them (not recorded which). Receptors originate from a man aged 18 to 29 who had mild COVID-19 (a few samples of this study predate the infection). Cell type and time point are not known.

This clonotype was found a few times. The V call is TRBV20-1, the J call TRBJ1-2; D is ambiguous. Germline CDR1 and CDR2: DFQATT and SNEGSKA (reference sequence). The CDR3 consists of 13 residues. Trimming stripped 1 base from V and 8 bases from J, with 14 bases between. The CDR3 coding sequence is TGCAGTGCTAGAGTAGGCAGGCCTATGGGCTACACCTTC. Amino acid sequence: CSARVGRPMGYTF.

This clonotype came up a few times. V and J are TRBV12-3 or TRBV12-4 and TRBJ2-1, with TRBD2 as a possible D gene (7 bases). The CDR3 is 14 residues long. Trimming took off 6 bases at V and 7 bases at J, with 16 bases between the two ends. DNA for the CDR3: TGTGCCAGCAGGGGTGGCGGGGGCGGGAATGAGCAGTTCTTC. This codes for CASRGGGGGNEQFF.

In this sample, this clonotype turned up a few times. V and J are TRBV5-1 and TRBJ2-6, with D perhaps matching TRBD1 or TRBD2 (5 bases each). CDR3 length: 16 residues. The germline V gene has CDR1 SGHRS and CDR2 YFSETQ. V was clipped by 5 bases and J by 4 bases, with 16 bases between them. In DNA, the CDR3 is TGCGCCAGCAGACTGGAGGCAGGGTTCGGGGCCAACGTCCTGACTTTC. Protein product: CASRLEAGFGANVLTF.

The chain links TRBV2 to TRBJ1-1, with TRBD1 as a possible D gene (5 bases). The V and J ends lost 4 bases and 11 bases respectively, with 14 bases between them. CDR1 SNHLY and CDR2 FYNNEI come from the germline V gene. The CDR3 covers 12 residues. CDR3: CASSGLGVQAFF. CDR3 bases: TGTGCCAGCAGTGGGTTGGGGGTTCAGGCTTTCTTT.

The V call is TRBV7-2, the J call TRBJ2-7, with no clear D. V lost 2 bases to trimming and J lost 1 base, with 3 bases between them. This CDR3 has 12 amino acids. Per the germline V gene, CDR1 is SGHTA and CDR2 is FQGNSA. The CDR3 DNA follows: TGTGCCAGCAGCTTAACATCCTACGAGCAGTACTTC. It encodes CASSLTSYEQYF.